Each of the 28 T cell receptor beta chains below was sequenced from the same sample in a study of cytomegalovirus exposure and HLA in healthy donors. Primers: 60 Vbeta forward and 13 Jbeta reverse. Repertoires were generated with immunoSEQ multiplex PCR, while TCRdb's copy carries only in-frame clones and drops some. This sample has approximately 190,000 clones, with 81% found just once. Sequencing was performed on PBMCs. The receptors come from a man over 45 in good health and CMV-seronegative.

This rearrangement joins TRBV5-6 to TRBJ2-7, with 7 bases aligning to TRBD1. This CDR3 spans 13 amino acids. V lost 2 bases, J lost 4 bases, and 3 bases stayed unmatched. Germline CDR1 and CDR2: SGHDT and YYEEEE. The CDR3: CASSFRGIYEQYF. The CDR3 region has the DNA TGTGCCAGCAGCTTCAGGGGGATTTACGAGCAGTACTTC.

Comment on this clone: The junction differs from germline at one of its ends, possibly a read error. V usage is TRBV7-9 and J usage is TRBJ1-2, with D perhaps matching TRBD1 (6 bases). CDR1 and CDR2 (germline): SEHNR, FQNEAQ (reference sequence). The CDR3 spans 13 residues. The CDR3 region has the DNA TGTGCCAGCAGCTTTCAGGGGTTTAATGGCCACACCTTC. The encoded protein is CASSFQGFNGHTF.

The chain joins TRBV7-8 to TRBJ2-7; possible D gene TRBD1, 5 bases. The CDR3 contains 14 residues. The germline V and J ends were trimmed by 5 bases and 6 bases, with 17 bases remaining between them. Germline V gene data show CDR1 as SGHVS and CDR2 as FQNEAQ. CDR3 loop: CASSRVHSQGEQYF. In nucleotides, the CDR3 is TGTGCCAGCAGCCGCGTTCATTCTCAGGGCGAGCAGTACTTC.

This clone appeared a few times. The V gene is TRBV5-1, the J gene TRBJ1-4, with TRBD1 matching over 12 bases. J was trimmed by 7 bases and V by 4 bases; bases with no gene match: 2. The germline V gene encodes CDR1 SGHRS and CDR2 YFSETQ. This CDR3 has 14 amino acids. The CDR3 DNA reads TGCGCCAGCAGCGTGGGACAGGGGGCTGAAAAACTGTTTTTT. The encoded protein is CASSVGQGAEKLFF. The entire variable domain, with the rest obtained from reference TRBV5-1 and TRBJ1-4, is as follows: KAGVTQTPRYLIKTRGQQVTLSCSPISGHRSVSWYQQTPGQGLQFLFEYFSETQRNKGNFPGRFSGRQFSNSRSEMNVSTLELGDSALYLCASSVGQGAEKLFFGSGTQLSVL.

The chain has TRBV19 and TRBJ1-1, with TRBD1 matching 7 bases. Looked up from germline, CDR1 is LNHDA and CDR2 is SQIVND (reference sequence). The junction had 15 bases not matched to a gene; V was cut back by 5 bases and J by 6 bases. CDR3 length: 16 amino acids. DNA of the CDR3: TGTGCCAGTAGTGATCGGGGACAGCCACGTAGCTCTGAAGCTTTCTTT. The encoded protein is CASSDRGQPRSSEAFF.

This clone appeared a few times. This sample also contains other DNA sequences that code for the same CDR3. This chain links TRBV18 with TRBJ1-4; a possible D gene is TRBD1 (5 bases). Germline V gene data show CDR1 as KGHSH and CDR2 as LQKENI. The germline V and J ends were trimmed by 6 bases and 1 base, with 9 bases remaining between them. The CDR3 spans 14 residues. The CDR3 DNA reads as TGTGCCAGCTCCTCGACAGAAACTAATGAAAAACTGTTTTTT. This gives the protein CASSSTETNEKLFF.

The V and J genes are TRBV7-9 and TRBJ1-3; TRBD1 is a possible D gene (5 bases). This CDR3 is 11 amino acids long. V gave up 11 bases and J gave up 4 bases, with 9 bases separating them. Looked up from germline, CDR1 is SEHNR and CDR2 is FQNEAQ (reference sequence). CDR3 sequence reads: CAGGGGNTIYF. CDR3 in DNA: TGTGCCGGTGGGGGGGGAAACACCATATATTTT.

This chain links TRBV27 with TRBJ1-2; D not resolved. There are 14 residues in the CDR3. Looked up from germline, CDR1 is MNHEY and CDR2 is SMNVEV (reference sequence). V lost 5 bases to trimming and J lost 4 bases, with 14 bases between them. The CDR3 spells CASSPRVYGYGYTF. The CDR3 coding sequence is TGTGCCAGCAGTCCGAGGGTTTACGGCTATGGCTACACCTTC.

The chain links TRBV5-8 to TRBJ2-4; 7 bases fit TRBD2. This CDR3 is built from 14 residues. The V segment lost 4 bases and the J segment 0 bases; nucleotides outside the gene matches: 1. The germline gives CDR1 SGHTS, CDR2 YDEGEE. The CDR3: CASSAGEAKNIQYF. In DNA, the CDR3 is TGTGCCAGCAGCGCGGGGGAAGCCAAAAACATTCAGTACTTC.

The V and J genes are TRBV7-2 and TRBJ2-1; 10 bases are shared with TRBD2. CDR3 length: 17 residues. V was pared by 1 base and J by 4 bases, with 7 bases of the junction left unmatched. CDR1 is SGHTA and CDR2 is FQGNSA in the germline V gene. The CDR3 DNA is TGTGCCAGCAGCTTAGGACGGTCTAGCGGGGGATACAATGAGCAGTTCTTC. Protein sequence: CASSLGRSSGGYNEQFF.

The CDR3 DNA is TGCGCCAGCAGCTTGACTGCAACTAATGAAAAACTGTTTTTT. Its translation is CASSLTATNEKLFF. This chain uses TRBV5-1 with TRBJ1-4, with D uncertain. Trimming took off 1 base at V and 0 bases at J, with 4 bases between the two ends. The CDR3 sequence is 14 residues long. Per germline, CDR1 SGHRS and CDR2 YFSETQ.

The CDR3 protein is CASRLAGGSGELFF. CDR3 DNA: TGTGCCAGCCGACTAGCGGGGGGGTCCGGGGAGCTGTTTTTT. The J gene is TRBJ2-2, the V gene TRBV28; 14 bases align to TRBD2. The CDR3 totals 14 residues. Germline CDR1 reads MDHEN; CDR2 reads SYDVKM. The V segment lost 8 bases and the J segment 6 bases; nucleotides outside the gene matches: 2.

In DNA, the CDR3 is TGTGCCAGTAGTATCCTGGGGGCTAACACTGAAGCTTTCTTT. As protein: CASSILGANTEAFF. The rearrangement joins TRBV19 to TRBJ1-1; the D gene is possibly TRBD1 (6 bases). The CDR3 contains 14 residues. Germline-derived CDR1 and CDR2 are LNHDA and SQIVND (reference sequence). The V gene lost 3 bases and the J gene lost 2 bases, with 10 bases spanning the gap.

V usage is TRBV7-9 and J usage is TRBJ1-6; 9 nucleotides align to TRBD1. This CDR3 contains 16 residues. Trimming took 5 bases from V and 5 from J; bases not matched to a gene: 7. CDR1 and CDR2 from the germline V gene are SEHNR and FQNEAQ (reference sequence). The CDR3 is CASSLMGQGHNSPLHF. As DNA, the CDR3 is TGTGCCAGCAGCCTCATGGGACAGGGCCATAATTCACCCCTCCACTTT. Full variable domain (remainder filled in from reference TRBV7-9 and TRBJ1-6): DTGVSQNPRHKITKRGQNVTFRCDPISEHNRLYWYRQTLGQGPEFLTYFQNEAQLEKSRLLSDRFSAERPKGSFSTLEIQRTEQGDSAMYLCASSLMGQGHNSPLHFGNGTRLTVT.

This chain links TRBV7-2 with TRBJ2-1; 14 nucleotides align to TRBD2. After removal of 2 bases from V and 7 bases from J, the junction contained 7 bases not matched to a gene. The CDR3 runs to 17 residues. Germline assignment: CDR1 SGHTA and CDR2 FQGNSA. The CDR3 reads CASSLHGLAGGRNEQFF. In nucleotides, the CDR3 is TGTGCCAGCAGCTTACACGGACTAGCGGGGGGTAGGAATGAGCAGTTCTTC.

V gene TRBV6-5 combines with J gene TRBJ2-5; 8 bases match TRBD2. J lost 1 base, V lost 4 bases, and 2 bases had no gene match. The CDR3 sequence is 14 residues long. Germline lookup yields CDR1 MNHEY and CDR2 SVGAGI. In DNA, the CDR3 is TGTGCCAGCAGTTTCAGCGGGAGCCAAGAGACCCAGTACTTC. Translating gives CASSFSGSQETQYF.

The J gene is TRBJ1-2, the V gene TRBV19; 7 nucleotides align to TRBD1. The CDR3 has 16 amino acids. CDR1 is LNHDA, CDR2 SQIVND, per germline (reference sequence). V lost 6 bases to trimming and J lost 4 bases; unmatched junction nucleotides: 14. CDR3 DNA: TGTGCCAGTAGCCCAAGGGGGCAGATTCATATCTATGGCTACACCTTC. Its protein is CASSPRGQIHIYGYTF.

The chain is built from TRBV19 and TRBJ1-4; tentatively, D is TRBD1 (5 bases). The CDR3 runs 14 residues. Germline V lookup: CDR1 LNHDA, CDR2 SQIVND (reference sequence). The V end was cut by 2 bases, the J end by 5 bases, with 9 bases between. The CDR3 region has the DNA TGTGCCAGTAGTATACAGGGAATGAATGAAAAACTGTTTTTT. As protein: CASSIQGMNEKLFF. Filled out from reference TRBV19 and TRBJ1-4, the complete variable domain reads DGGITQSPKYLFRKEGQNVTLSCEQNLNHDAMYWYRQDPGQGLRLIYYSQIVNDFQKGDIAEGYSVSREKKESFPLTVTSAQKNPTAFYLCASSIQGMNEKLFFGSGTQLSVL.

The chain uses TRBV4-1 and TRBJ1-6; D is possibly TRBD1 (5 bases). The CDR3 covers 14 residues. Germline V gives CDR1 MGHRA, CDR2 YSYEKL. The V and J ends lost 0 bases and 10 bases respectively, with 10 bases between them. The CDR3 region is CASSQESGGSPLHF. As DNA, the CDR3 is TGCGCCAGCAGCCAAGAGTCCGGGGGATCACCCCTCCACTTT.

J is TRBJ2-7 and V is TRBV30, with 8 positions matching TRBD1. CDR1 and CDR2 (germline): GTSNPN, SVGIG (reference sequence). The V gene end was trimmed by 5 bases and the J gene end by 2 bases; junction bases not matched to a gene: 2. CDR3 length: 12 amino acids. The CDR3 region has the DNA TGTGCCTGGGGGACAGGTCCCTACGAGCAGTACTTC. Translated, it gives CAWGTGPYEQYF.

The V gene is TRBV5-6, the J gene TRBJ1-5; TRBD1 might be the D (6 bases). Germline V gene sequence: CDR1 SGHDT, CDR2 YYEEEE. The CDR3 contains 14 residues. The germline V and J ends were trimmed by 2 bases and 7 bases, with 13 bases remaining between them. CDR3 residues: CASSFSPTGQPQHF. Here the CDR3 DNA reads TGTGCCAGCAGCTTCTCCCCAACAGGGCAGCCCCAGCATTTT.

V usage is TRBV13 and J usage is TRBJ2-7, with D perhaps matching TRBD1 (5 bases). Trimming took off 0 bases at V and 1 base at J, with 10 bases between the two ends. The CDR3 sequence is 15 residues long. CDR1 PRHDT and CDR2 FYEKMQ come from the germline V gene (reference sequence). This CDR3 reads CASSLGGVGSYEQYF. CDR3 DNA: TGTGCCAGCAGCTTAGGAGGGGTTGGTTCCTACGAGCAGTACTTC.

V and J are TRBV14 and TRBJ1-1, with a tentative D call TRBD1 (5 bases). This CDR3 region has 15 residues. Germline loops: CDR1 SGHDN, CDR2 FVKESK. Trimming pared 2 bases from V and 9 bases from J, leaving 19 bases between. In DNA, the CDR3 is TGTGCCAGCAGCCAATTCAGAGGAGACAGTGCAAAAGCTTTCTTT. This codes for CASSQFRGDSAKAFF.

V gene TRBV4-2 combines with J gene TRBJ1-6; D not resolved. Trimming left V 0 bases short and J 0 bases short, with 6 bases between. Germline V gene sequence: CDR1 LGHNA, CDR2 YNFKEQ. The CDR3 runs 16 residues. The CDR3 DNA sequence: TGTGCCAGCAGCCAAGACCGCAGCTCCTATAATTCACCCCTCCACTTT. Its translation: CASSQDRSSYNSPLHF.

This clone was seen a handful of times. This chain joins TRBV6-1 and TRBJ2-6, with TRBD1 identical over 7 bases. The CDR3 is 15 amino acids. With 6 bases clipped from V and 0 bases from J, the junction kept 2 bases outside the gene matches. Germline loops: CDR1 MNHNS, CDR2 SASEGT. CDR3: CASRPGGSGANVLTF. DNA for the CDR3: TGTGCCAGCAGGCCAGGGGGCTCTGGGGCCAACGTCCTGACTTTC.

The CDR3 sequence is CASSRGTSGVFQETQYF. The CDR3 nucleotides are TGTGCCAGCAGCCGCGGAACTAGCGGGGTGTTCCAAGAGACCCAGTACTTC. The chain employs TRBV5-5 and TRBJ2-5; the match to TRBD2 covers 10 bases. The CDR3 is made up of 17 amino acids. After removal of 4 bases from V and 1 base from J, the junction contained 10 bases not matched to a gene. In germline, CDR1 is SGHKS, CDR2 YYEKEE (reference sequence).

J is TRBJ1-1 and V is TRBV4-3; D ambiguous. The CDR3 runs to 13 residues. The V end lost 2 bases, the J end lost 1 base, and 5 bases lay between the germline ends. Looked up from germline, CDR1 is LGHNA and CDR2 is YSLEER. The CDR3 spells CASSQTRNTEAFF. The DNA of the CDR3 is TGCGCCAGCAGCCAAACAAGGAACACTGAAGCTTTCTTT.

The chain combines TRBV7-9 with TRBJ1-4, with unresolved D. This CDR3 contains 18 residues. In germline, CDR1 is SEHNR, CDR2 FQNEAQ (reference sequence). V was clipped by 7 bases and J by 0 bases, with 21 bases between them. The CDR3 sequence: CASIGTRDNSATNEKLFF. CDR3 sequence (DNA): TGTGCCAGCATCGGAACGAGAGACAACTCTGCAACTAATGAAAAACTGTTTTTT.